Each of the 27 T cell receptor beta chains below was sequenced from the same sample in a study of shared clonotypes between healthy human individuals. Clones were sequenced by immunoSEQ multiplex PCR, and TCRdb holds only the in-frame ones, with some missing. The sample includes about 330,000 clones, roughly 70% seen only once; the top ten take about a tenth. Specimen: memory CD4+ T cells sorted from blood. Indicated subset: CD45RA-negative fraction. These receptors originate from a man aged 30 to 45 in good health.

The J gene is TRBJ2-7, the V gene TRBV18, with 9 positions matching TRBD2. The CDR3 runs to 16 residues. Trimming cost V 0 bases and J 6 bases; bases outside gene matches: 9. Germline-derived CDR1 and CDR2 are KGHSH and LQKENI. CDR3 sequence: CASSPPTSGLSLEQYF. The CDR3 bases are TGTGCCAGCTCACCACCGACTAGCGGCCTCTCTCTCGAGCAGTACTTC.

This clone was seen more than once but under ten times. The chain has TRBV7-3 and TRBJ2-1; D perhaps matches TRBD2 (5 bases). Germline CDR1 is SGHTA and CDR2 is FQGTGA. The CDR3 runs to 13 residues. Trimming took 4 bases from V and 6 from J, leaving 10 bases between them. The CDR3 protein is CASSYNRGNEQFF. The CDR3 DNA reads TGTGCCAGCAGCTATAACCGGGGCAATGAGCAGTTCTTC.

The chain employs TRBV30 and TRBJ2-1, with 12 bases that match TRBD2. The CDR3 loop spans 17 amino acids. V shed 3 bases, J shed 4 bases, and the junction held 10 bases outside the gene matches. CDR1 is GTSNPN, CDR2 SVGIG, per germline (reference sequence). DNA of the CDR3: TGTGCCTGGAGCGACGGCGCTAGCGGGAGGGGGTACAATGAGCAGTTCTTC. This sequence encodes CAWSDGASGRGYNEQFF.

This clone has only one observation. This CDR3 reads CASSSTGTGELFF. In DNA form, the CDR3 reads TGTGCCAGTAGTTCGACAGGGACCGGGGAGCTGTTTTTT. The V call is TRBV19, the J call TRBJ2-2; TRBD1 matches 7 bases. CDR1 LNHDA and CDR2 SQIVND come from the germline V gene (reference sequence). Losses at the gene ends were 5 bases for V and 5 bases for J; bases not matched to a gene: 2. This CDR3 comprises 13 residues.

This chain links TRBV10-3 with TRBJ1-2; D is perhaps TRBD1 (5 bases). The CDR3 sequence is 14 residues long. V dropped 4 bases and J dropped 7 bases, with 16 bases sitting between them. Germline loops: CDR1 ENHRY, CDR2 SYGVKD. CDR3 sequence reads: CAISVRWAGSGYTF. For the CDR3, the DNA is TGTGCCATCAGTGTCAGGTGGGCAGGGAGTGGCTACACCTTC.

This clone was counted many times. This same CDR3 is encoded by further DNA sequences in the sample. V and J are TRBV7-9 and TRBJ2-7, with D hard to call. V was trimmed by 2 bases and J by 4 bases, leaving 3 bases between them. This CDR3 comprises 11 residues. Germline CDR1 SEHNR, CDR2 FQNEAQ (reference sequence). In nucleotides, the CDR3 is TGTGCCAGCAGCTTATATTACGAGCAGTACTTC. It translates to CASSLYYEQYF.

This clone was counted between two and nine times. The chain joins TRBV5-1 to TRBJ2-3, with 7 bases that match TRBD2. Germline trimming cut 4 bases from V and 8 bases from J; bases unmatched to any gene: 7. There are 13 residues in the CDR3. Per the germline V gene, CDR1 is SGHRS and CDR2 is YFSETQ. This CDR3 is CASSGGGRGTQYF. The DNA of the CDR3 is TGCGCCAGCAGCGGCGGGGGTCGGGGTACGCAGTATTTT.

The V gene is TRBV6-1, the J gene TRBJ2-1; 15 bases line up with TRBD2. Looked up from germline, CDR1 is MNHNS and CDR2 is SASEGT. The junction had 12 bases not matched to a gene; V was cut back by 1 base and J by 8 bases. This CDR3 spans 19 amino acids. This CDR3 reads CASSEGFWTSGRVGHEQFF. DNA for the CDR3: TGTGCCAGCAGTGAAGGCTTCTGGACTAGCGGGAGGGTCGGACATGAGCAGTTCTTC.

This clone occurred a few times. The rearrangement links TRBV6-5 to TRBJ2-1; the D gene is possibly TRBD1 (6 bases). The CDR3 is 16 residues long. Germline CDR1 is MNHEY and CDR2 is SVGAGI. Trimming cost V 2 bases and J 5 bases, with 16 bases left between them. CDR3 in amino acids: CASSYEGTLYNNEQFF. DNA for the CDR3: TGTGCCAGCAGTTACGAAGGGACACTATACAACAATGAGCAGTTCTTC.

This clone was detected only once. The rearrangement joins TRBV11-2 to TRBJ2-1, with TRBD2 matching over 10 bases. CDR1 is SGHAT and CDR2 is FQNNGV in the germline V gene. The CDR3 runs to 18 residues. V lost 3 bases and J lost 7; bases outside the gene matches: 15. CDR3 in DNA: TGTGCCAGCAGCTTTCGTCTAGCGGGAGTCGTACGGCGGAATGAGCAGTTCTTC. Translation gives CASSFRLAGVVRRNEQFF.

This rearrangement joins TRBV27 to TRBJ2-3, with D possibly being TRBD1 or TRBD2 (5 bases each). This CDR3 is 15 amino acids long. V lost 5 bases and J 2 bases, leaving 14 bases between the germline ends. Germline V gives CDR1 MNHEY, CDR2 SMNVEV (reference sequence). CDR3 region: CASSGTRAITDTQYF. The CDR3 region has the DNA TGTGCCAGCAGTGGGACCCGAGCAATCACAGATACGCAGTATTTT.

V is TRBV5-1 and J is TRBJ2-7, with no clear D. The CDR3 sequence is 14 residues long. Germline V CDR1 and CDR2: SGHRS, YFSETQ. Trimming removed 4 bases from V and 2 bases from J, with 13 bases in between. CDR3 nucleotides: TGCGCCAGCAGCCCGGTGGGTTCGACCTACGAGCAGTACTTC. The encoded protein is CASSPVGSTYEQYF.

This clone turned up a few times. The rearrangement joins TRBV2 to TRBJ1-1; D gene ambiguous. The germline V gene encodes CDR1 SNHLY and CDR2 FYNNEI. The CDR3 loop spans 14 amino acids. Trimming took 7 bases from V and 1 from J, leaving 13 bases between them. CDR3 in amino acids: CASTPFRGNTEAFF. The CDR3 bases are TGTGCCAGCACCCCCTTTCGGGGGAACACTGAAGCTTTCTTT.

CDR3 bases: TGTGCCAGCAGTGATCTTGGGGGGTTGGTTGAAAAACTGTTTTTT. Translated, it gives CASSDLGGLVEKLFF. The J gene is TRBJ1-4, the V gene TRBV6-1; D is possibly TRBD1 (5 bases). Germline V CDR1 and CDR2: MNHNS, SASEGT. The CDR3 totals 15 residues. V was trimmed by 3 bases and J by 7 bases, leaving 15 bases between them.

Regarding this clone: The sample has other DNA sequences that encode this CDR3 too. The CDR3 loop is CASSISRTGGNEQFF. CDR3 coding DNA: TGTGCCAGTAGTATAAGTAGGACAGGGGGGAATGAGCAGTTCTTC. The J gene is TRBJ2-1, the V gene TRBV19; 10 nucleotides align to TRBD1. The CDR3 sequence is 15 residues long. Germline loops: CDR1 LNHDA, CDR2 SQIVND (reference sequence). J lost 7 bases, V lost 2 bases, and 5 bases had no gene match. Full variable domain (remainder filled in from reference TRBV19 and TRBJ2-1): DGGITQSPKYLFRKEGQNVTLSCEQNLNHDAMYWYRQDPGQGLRLIYYSQIVNDFQKGDIAEGYSVSREKKESFPLTVTSAQKNPTAFYLCASSISRTGGNEQFFGPGTRLTVL.

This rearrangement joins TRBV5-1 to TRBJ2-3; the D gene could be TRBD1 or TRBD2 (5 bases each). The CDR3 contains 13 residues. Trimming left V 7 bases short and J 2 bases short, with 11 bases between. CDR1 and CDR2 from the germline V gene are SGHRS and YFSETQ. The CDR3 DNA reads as TGCGCCAGCGGTCGGGGCGACACAGATACGCAGTATTTT. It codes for CASGRGDTDTQYF. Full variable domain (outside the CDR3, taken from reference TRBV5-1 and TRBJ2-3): KAGVTQTPRYLIKTRGQQVTLSCSPISGHRSVSWYQQTPGQGLQFLFEYFSETQRNKGNFPGRFSGRQFSNSRSEMNVSTLELGDSALYLCASGRGDTDTQYFGPGTRLTVL.

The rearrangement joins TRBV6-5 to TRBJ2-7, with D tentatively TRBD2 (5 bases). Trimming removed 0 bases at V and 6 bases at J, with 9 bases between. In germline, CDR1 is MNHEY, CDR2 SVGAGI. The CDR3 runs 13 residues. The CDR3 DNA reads TGTGCCAGCAGTTACTCTAGGACTCGCGAGCAGTACTTC. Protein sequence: CASSYSRTREQYF.

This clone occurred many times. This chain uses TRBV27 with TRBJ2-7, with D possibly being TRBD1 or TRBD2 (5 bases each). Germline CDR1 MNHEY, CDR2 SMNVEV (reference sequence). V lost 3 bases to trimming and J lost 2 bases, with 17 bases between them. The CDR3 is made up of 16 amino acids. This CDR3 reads CASSFSSGDPTYEQYF. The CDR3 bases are TGTGCCAGCAGTTTCTCATCCGGGGACCCAACCTACGAGCAGTACTTC.

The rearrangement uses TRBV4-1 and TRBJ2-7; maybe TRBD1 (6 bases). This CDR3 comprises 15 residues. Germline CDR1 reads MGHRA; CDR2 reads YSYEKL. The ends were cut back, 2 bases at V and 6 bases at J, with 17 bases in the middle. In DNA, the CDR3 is TGCGCCAGCAGCCAACTTGCGGAACAGGGTCGCGAGCAGTACTTC. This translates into CASSQLAEQGREQYF.

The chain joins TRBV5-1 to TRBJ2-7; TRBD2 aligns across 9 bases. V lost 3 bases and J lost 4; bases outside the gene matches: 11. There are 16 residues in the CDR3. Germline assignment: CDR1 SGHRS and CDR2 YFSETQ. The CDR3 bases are TGCGCCAGCAGCTGGGACCCTAGCGGGACCCAGTACGAGCAGTACTTC. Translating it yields CASSWDPSGTQYEQYF.

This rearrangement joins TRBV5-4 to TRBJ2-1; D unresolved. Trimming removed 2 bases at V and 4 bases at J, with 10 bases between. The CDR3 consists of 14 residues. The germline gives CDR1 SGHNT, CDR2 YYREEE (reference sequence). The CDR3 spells CASSLLNDYNEQFF. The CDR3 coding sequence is TGTGCCAGCAGCTTACTGAACGATTACAATGAGCAGTTCTTC.

CDR3 nucleotides: TGTGCCAGCAGCGCCCGGAACACCGGGGAGCTGTTTTTT. It encodes CASSARNTGELFF. The J gene is TRBJ2-2, the V gene TRBV7-9; D is uncertain. Trimming pared 5 bases from V and 1 base from J, leaving 5 bases between. The CDR3 loop spans 13 amino acids. Germline values: CDR1 SEHNR, CDR2 FQNEAQ (reference sequence).

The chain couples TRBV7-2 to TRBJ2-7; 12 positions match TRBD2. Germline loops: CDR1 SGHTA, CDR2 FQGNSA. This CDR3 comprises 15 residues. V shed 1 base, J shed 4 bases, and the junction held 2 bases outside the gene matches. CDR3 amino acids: CASSLGGTSGYEQYF. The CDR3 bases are TGTGCCAGCAGCTTAGGTGGGACTAGCGGGTACGAGCAGTACTTC.

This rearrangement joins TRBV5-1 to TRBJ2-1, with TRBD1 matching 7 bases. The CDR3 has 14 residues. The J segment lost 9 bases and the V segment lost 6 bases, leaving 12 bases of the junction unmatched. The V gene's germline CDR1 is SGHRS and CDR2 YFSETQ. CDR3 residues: CASNPGTAPSEQFF. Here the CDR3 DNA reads TGCGCCAGCAATCCCGGGACAGCACCGAGTGAGCAGTTCTTC.

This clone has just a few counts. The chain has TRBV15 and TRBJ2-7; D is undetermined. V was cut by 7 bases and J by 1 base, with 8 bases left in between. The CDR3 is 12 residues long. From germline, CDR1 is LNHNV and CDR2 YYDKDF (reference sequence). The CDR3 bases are TGTGCCACCACCCCCCGGTCCTACGAGCAGTACTTC. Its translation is CATTPRSYEQYF.

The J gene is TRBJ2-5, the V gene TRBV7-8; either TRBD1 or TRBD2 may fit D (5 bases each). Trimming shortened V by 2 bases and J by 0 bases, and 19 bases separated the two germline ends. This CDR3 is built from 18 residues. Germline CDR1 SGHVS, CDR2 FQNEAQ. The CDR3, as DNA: TGTGCCAGCAGCTTATACCAACTCAGTTCGGGACACCAAGAGACCCAGTACTTC. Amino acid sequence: CASSLYQLSSGHQETQYF. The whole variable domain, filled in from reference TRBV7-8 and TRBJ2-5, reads GAGVSQSPRYKVAKRGQDVALRCDPISGHVSLFWYQQALGQGPEFLTYFQNEAQLDKSGLPSDRFFAERPEGSVSTLKIQRTQQEDSAVYLCASSLYQLSSGHQETQYFGPGTRLLVL.

The CDR3 nucleotides read TGCGCCAGCAGCATAGGTGACACCCGCGGCCACAATGAGCAGTTCTTC. Amino acids: CASSIGDTRGHNEQFF. This chain connects TRBV5-1 to TRBJ2-1, with D unclear. The CDR3 covers 16 residues. Germline-derived CDR1 and CDR2 are SGHRS and YFSETQ. V gave up 4 bases and J gave up 5 bases, with 19 bases separating them.